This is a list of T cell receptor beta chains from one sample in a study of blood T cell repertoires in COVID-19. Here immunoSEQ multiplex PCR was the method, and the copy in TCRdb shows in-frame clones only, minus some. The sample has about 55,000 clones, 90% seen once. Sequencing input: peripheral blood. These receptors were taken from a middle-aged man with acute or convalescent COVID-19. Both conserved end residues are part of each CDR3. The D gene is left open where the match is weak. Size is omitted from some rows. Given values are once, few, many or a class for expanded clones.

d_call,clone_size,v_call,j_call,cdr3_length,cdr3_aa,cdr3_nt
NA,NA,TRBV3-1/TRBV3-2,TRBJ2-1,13,CASSLAQPYEQFF,TGTGCCAGCAGCCTAGCCCAGCCTTATGAGCAGTTCTTC
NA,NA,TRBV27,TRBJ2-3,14,CASSLRRDGDTQYF,TGTGCCAGCAGTTTACGGCGGGATGGAGATACGCAGTATTTT
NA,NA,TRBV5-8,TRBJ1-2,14,CASSLLGGVSGYTF,TGTGCCAGCAGCTTGTTAGGAGGCGTGAGTGGCTACACCTTC
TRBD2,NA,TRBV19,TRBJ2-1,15,CASSAGLAGGSEQFF,TGTGCCAGTAGCGCGGGACTAGCGGGAGGAAGTGAGCAGTTCTTC
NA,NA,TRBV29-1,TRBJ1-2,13,CSVQTPGAYGYTF,TGCAGCGTACAAACCCCAGGGGCCTATGGCTACACCTTC
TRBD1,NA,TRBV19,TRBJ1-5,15,CASQTGTGGDQPQHF,TGTGCCAGTCAAACCGGGACAGGGGGCGATCAGCCCCAGCATTTT
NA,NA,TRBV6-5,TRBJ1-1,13,CASSLQGNTEAFF,TGTGCCAGCAGTCTACAGGGAAACACTGAAGCTTTCTTT
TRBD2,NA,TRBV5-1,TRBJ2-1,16,CASSTLAGSIDNEQFF,TGCGCCAGCAGCACTTTAGCGGGATCGATCGACAATGAGCAGTTCTTC
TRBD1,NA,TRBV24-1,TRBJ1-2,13,CATSGQGIYGYTF,TGTGCCACCAGTGGACAGGGCATCTATGGCTACACCTTC
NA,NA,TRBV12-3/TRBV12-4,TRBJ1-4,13,CASSPQINEKLFF,TGTGCCAGCAGCCCACAGATTAATGAAAAACTGTTTTTT
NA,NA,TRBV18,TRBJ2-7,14,CASSSFLGGDEQYF,TGTGCCAGCTCTTCCTTCCTTGGAGGGGACGAGCAGTACTTC
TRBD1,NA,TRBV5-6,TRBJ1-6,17,CASSLVVGGQVNSPLHF,TGTGCCAGCAGCTTGGTGGTCGGGGGACAGGTTAATTCACCCCTCCACTTT
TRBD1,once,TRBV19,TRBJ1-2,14,CASLQAGQGYGYTF,TGTGCCAGTTTACAGGCTGGACAGGGCTATGGCTACACCTTC
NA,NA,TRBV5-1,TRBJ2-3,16,CASSYKLESSTDTQYF,TGCGCCAGCAGCTATAAACTTGAATCTAGCACAGATACGCAGTATTTT
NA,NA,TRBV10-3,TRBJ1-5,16,CAIRAGGGAGNQPQHF,TGTGCCATCCGGGCTGGTGGGGGGGCGGGCAATCAGCCCCAGCATTTT
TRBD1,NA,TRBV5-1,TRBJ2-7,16,CASSLTGTGVAYEQYF,TGCGCCAGCAGCTTGACCGGGACAGGGGTGGCCTACGAGCAGTACTTC
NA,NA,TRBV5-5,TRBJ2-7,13,CASSLAPDYEQYF,TGTGCCAGCAGCTTGGCGCCAGACTACGAGCAGTACTTC
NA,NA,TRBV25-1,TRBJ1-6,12,CASSEGRSPLHF,TGTGCCAGCAGTGAAGGGCGATCACCCCTCCACTTT
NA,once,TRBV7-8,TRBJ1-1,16,CASSPSRWAGNTEAFF,TGTGCCAGCAGCCCGAGCCGGTGGGCGGGGAACACTGAAGCTTTCTTT
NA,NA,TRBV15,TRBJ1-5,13,CATSRVVNQPQHF,TGTGCCACCAGCAGAGTAGTCAATCAGCCCCAGCATTTT
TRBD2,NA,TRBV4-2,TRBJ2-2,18,CASSQLGLAGVNTGELFF,TGTGCCAGCAGCCAACTGGGACTAGCGGGAGTGAACACCGGGGAGCTGTTTTTT
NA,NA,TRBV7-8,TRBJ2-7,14,CASRVSGLSYEQYF,TGTGCCAGCAGGGTGAGCGGGCTATCCTACGAGCAGTACTTC
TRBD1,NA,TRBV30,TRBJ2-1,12,CAWTHRGSEQFF,TGTGCCTGGACACACAGGGGAAGTGAGCAGTTCTTC
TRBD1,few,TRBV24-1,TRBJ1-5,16,CATSDSEGAGNQPQHF,TGTGCCACCAGTGACTCCGAGGGGGCAGGCAATCAGCCCCAGCATTTT
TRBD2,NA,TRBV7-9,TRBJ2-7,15,CASSLGLAGSQAQYF,TGTGCCAGCAGCTTGGGACTAGCGGGATCCCAAGCGCAGTACTTC
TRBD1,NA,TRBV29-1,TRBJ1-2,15,CSVVLGTGGIYGYTF,TGCAGCGTTGTCTTGGGGACAGGGGGCATCTATGGCTACACCTTC
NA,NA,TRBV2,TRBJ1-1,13,CASSGLGHTEAFF,TGTGCCAGCAGTGGTTTGGGCCACACTGAAGCTTTCTTT
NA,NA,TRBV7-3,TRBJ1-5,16,CASSPRQRSSNQPQHF,TGTGCCAGCAGCCCACGACAAAGGTCTAGCAATCAGCCCCAGCATTTT
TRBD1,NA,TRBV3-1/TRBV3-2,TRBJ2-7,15,CASSLETGDNYEQYF,TGTGCCAGCAGCCTTGAGACAGGGGATAACTACGAGCAGTACTTC
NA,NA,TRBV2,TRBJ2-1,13,CASNDRFGNEQFF,TGTGCCAGCAATGACAGGTTTGGCAATGAGCAGTTCTTC
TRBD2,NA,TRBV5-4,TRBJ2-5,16,CASSRGLAGSEETQYF,TGTGCCAGCAGCCGGGGGCTAGCGGGGTCCGAAGAGACCCAGTACTTC
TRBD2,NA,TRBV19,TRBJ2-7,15,CASSISSGPGLEQYF,TGTGCCAGTAGTATTTCTAGCGGGCCAGGTCTCGAGCAGTACTTC
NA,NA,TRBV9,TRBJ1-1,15,CASSPSGMGPTEAFF,TGTGCCAGCAGCCCTTCTGGAATGGGGCCTACTGAAGCTTTCTTT
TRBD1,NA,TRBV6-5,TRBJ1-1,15,CAISRTGGHYTEAFF,TGTGCCATCAGTCGGACAGGGGGCCACTACACTGAAGCTTTCTTT
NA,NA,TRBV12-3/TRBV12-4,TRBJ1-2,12,CASSQTVDGYTF,TGTGCCAGCAGCCAGACAGTGGACGGCTACACCTTC
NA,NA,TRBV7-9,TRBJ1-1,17,CASSLSVGGGLNTEAFF,TGTGCCAGCAGCTTATCGGTCGGGGGTGGTTTGAACACTGAAGCTTTCTTT
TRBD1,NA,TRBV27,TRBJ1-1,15,CASSAVGQGGTEAFF,TGTGCCAGCAGTGCCGTGGGACAGGGGGGCACTGAAGCTTTCTTT
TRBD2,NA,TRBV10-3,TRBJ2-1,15,CAIRLTSGKGDEQFF,TGTGCCATCAGGTTAACTAGCGGGAAAGGAGATGAGCAGTTCTTC
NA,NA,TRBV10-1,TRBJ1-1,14,CATWGGRGVAEAFF,TGCGCCACTTGGGGGGGCAGGGGAGTCGCTGAAGCTTTCTTT
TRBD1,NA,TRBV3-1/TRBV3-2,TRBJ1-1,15,CASSHHRGSNTEAFF,TGTGCCAGCAGCCATCACAGGGGATCGAACACTGAAGCTTTCTTT